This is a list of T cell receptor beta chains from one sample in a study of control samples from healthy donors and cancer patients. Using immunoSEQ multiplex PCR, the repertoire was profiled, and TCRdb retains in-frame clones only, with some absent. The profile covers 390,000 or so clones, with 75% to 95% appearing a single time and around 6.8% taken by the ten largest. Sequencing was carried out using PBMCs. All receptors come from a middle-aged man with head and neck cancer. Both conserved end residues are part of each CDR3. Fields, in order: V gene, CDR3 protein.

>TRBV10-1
CASSAGDTDTQYF
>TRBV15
CATSRGRSGADSQPQHF
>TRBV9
CASSASQGGGNEQFF
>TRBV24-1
CATSYLPTDRVWPGELFF
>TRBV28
CASKSDRGSLGELFF
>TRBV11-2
CASSFSGSYNSPLHF
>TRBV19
CASSIGLGELFF
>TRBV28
CASSSWTGNQPQHF
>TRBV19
CASSSGTGADTQYF
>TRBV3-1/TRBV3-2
CASSPRQGGVGNEQYF
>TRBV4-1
CASSQDGGWEQYF
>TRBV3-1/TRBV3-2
CASSLRSGEKLFF
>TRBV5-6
CASSFTGDQPQHF
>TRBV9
CASSVGMDRGHFNYGYTF
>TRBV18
CASSPGGGTAVNEQFF
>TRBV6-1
CASSEGEVGVYGYTF
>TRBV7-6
CASSLWPGTGELFF
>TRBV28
CASMTPAANSGNTIYF
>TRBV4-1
CASSQDTPVVRRFAEAFF
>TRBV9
CASSLGTSGYTDTQYF
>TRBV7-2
CASSQPGRVNTEAFF
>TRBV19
CASSRRVDYEQYF
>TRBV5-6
CASSLVEVHGVEQFF
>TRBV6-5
CASSYEGSGNTIYF
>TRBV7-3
CASSPGTGSRADTQYF
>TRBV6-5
CASSYERSGNTIYF
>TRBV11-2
CASKTDSGNTIYF
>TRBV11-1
CASSPLVGAINEQFF
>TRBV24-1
CATSDSGAGANVLTF
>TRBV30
CAWSLDRFAGNTIYF
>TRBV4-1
CASSPGQGPGNQPQHF
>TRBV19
CASKSHRGSYGYTF
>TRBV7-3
CASSLTTMAGAFF
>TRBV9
CASSVAGMTGGVGETQYF
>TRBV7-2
CASSLVVIGNLAKNIQYF
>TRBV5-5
CASSGKPTDSYEQYF
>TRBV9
CASSALLAGGYNEQFF
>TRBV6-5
CASSRPPISEQYF
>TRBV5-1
CASSLALDYLNEQFF
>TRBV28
CASSLPRDTLYEQYF
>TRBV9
CASSVVLAGQLGELFF
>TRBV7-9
CASSLAGRDPGANVLTF
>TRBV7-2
CASSLVRASGNTIYF